This T cell receptor beta chain was captured in a study of T cell repertoires in cytomegalovirus infection. Study outcomes and limitations: In two of eight donors, the top clonotype was HLA-C-restricted CMV-specific. The cumulative frequency of public TCR beta families distinguished individuals who carried CMV together with the relevant HLA.

This clonotype was observed at least ten times. Its antigen remains unknown. The V end was cut by 2 bases, the J end by 4 bases, with 7 bases between. This CDR3 region has 13 residues. CDR1 is SGHKS, CDR2 YYEKEE, per germline (reference sequence). TCRdb redid the calling of the reads with MiXCR, one entry per CDR3 protein. The sample lists 200,000 to 250,000 distinct CDR3 sequences; 35% to 40% were seen once. The chain is built from TRBV5-5 and TRBJ2-1, with D hard to call. The sequences come from CD8+ T cells from cultured PBMCs, collected from culture after CMV antigen stimulation. The clonotype was recovered from a human donor in good health (CMV status not recorded). Some clones in this sample may be carry-over from other donors' samples. The CDR3 nucleotides are TGTGCCAGCAGCTTAGCTAGATACAATGAGCAGTTCTTC. Translation gives CASSLARYNEQFF.